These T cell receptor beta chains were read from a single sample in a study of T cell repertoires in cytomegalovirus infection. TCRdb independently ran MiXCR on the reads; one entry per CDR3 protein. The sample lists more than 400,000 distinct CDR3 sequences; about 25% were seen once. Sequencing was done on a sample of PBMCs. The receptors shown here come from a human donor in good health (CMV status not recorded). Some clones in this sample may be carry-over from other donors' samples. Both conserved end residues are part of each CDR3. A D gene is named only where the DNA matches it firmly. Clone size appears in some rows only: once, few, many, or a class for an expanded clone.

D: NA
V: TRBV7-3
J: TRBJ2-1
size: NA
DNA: TGTTCCAGCAGCCCCCTGGGGGGAGATCTTTACAATGAGCAGTTCTTC
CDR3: CSSSPLGGDLYNEQFF

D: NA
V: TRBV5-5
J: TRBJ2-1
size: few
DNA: TGTGCCAGCAGCTTGGGCCACTTCAATCAGCAGTTCTTC
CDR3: CASSLGHFNQQFF

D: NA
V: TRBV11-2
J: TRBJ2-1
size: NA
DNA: TGTGCCAGCAGCCCTGACGGAAGCTCCTACAATGAGCAGTTCTTC
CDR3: CASSPDGSSYNEQFF

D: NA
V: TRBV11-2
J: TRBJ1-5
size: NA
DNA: TGTGCCAGCAGCTTTAGCGGACAGCTTCAGCCCCAGCATTTT
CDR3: CASSFSGQLQPQHF

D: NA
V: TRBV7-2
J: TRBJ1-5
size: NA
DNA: TGTGCCAGCAGCTTGCGACAGGCTACGAGGAATCAGCCCCAGCATTTT
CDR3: CASSLRQATRNQPQHF

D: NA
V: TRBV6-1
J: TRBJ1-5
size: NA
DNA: TGTGCCAGCAGTCTAGGGGCCCGTGATCAGCCCCAGCATTTT
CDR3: CASSLGARDQPQHF

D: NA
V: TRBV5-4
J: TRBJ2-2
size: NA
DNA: TGTGCGGGGCAGGGAATCGGGACCGGGGAGCTGTTTTTT
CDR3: CAGQGIGTGELFF

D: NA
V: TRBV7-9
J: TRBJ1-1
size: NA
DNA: TGTGCCACAAGGGGGGGGACCACTGAAGCTTTCTTT
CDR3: CATRGGTTEAFF

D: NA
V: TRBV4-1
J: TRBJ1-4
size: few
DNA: TGCGCCAGCAGCCAAGTAGAGGCAACTAATGAAAAACTGTTTTTT
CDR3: CASSQVEATNEKLFF

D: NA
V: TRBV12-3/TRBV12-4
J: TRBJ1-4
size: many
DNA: TGTGCCAGCAGTTCGGATGAAAAACTGTTTTTT
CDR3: CASSSDEKLFF

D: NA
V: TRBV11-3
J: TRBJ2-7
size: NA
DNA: TGTGCCAGCAGCTTAGAGACAGCGGACGAGCAGTACTTC
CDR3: CASSLETADEQYF

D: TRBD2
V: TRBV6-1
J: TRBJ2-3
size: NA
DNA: TGTGCCAGCAAGGGACTAGCGGGAGATACGCAGTATTTT
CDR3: CASKGLAGDTQYF

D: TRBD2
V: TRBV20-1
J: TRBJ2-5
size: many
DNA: TGCAGTGCTAGATCGACTAGCGGGAGCTATGAGACCCAGTACTTC
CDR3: CSARSTSGSYETQYF

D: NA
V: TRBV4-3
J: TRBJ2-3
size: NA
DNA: TGCGCCAGCAGCCAAGTAGATGGGGGTGGGGATACGCAGTATTTT
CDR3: CASSQVDGGGDTQYF

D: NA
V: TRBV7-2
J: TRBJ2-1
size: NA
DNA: TGTGCCAGCAGGTCAAATTACAATGAGCAGTTCTTC
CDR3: CASRSNYNEQFF